This T cell receptor beta chain stems from a study of T cell repertoires in cytomegalovirus infection. Overall study: Indications of both CMV infection and matching HLA type were provided by public TCR beta signatures.

Concerning this clonotype itself: Its target is unknown.

Germline V gives CDR1 MGHDK, CDR2 SYGVNS. V was trimmed by 1 base and J by 0 bases, leaving 9 bases between them. The CDR3 length is 15 residues. MiXCR was run by TCRdb on the reads, yielding one entry per CDR3 protein. The table shows 51,000 or so distinct CDR3 sequences, with less than 20% occurring only once. The sequence was collected from a human donor in good health (CMV status not recorded). Some clones in this sample may be carry-over from other donors' samples. V is TRBV25-1 and J is TRBJ1-1; D is unclear. The starting material was CD8+ T cells from cultured PBMCs, obtained from culture after CMV antigen stimulation. The CDR3 here is CASSEFEEMNTEAFF. Here the CDR3 DNA reads TGTGCCAGCAGTGAATTCGAGGAGATGAACACTGAAGCTTTCTTT.